These 16 T cell receptor beta chains were all obtained from the same sample, sequenced in a study of blood T cell repertoires in COVID-19 (dated by TCRdb to the early 2020s). The protocol used for the library was the immunoSEQ multiplex PCR assay. TCRdb stores this immuneACCESS table with in-frame sequences only. Part of the clones is absent; in the studies checked, under half of the shortfall reflects unresolved V genes, and no reason is known for the rest. The sample yields a few hundred thousand clones; approximately 86% were counted once. The ten largest clones represent approximately 2.9% of the sample. Sequenced: peripheral blood. Receptor source: a human donor in a cohort sampled during active COVID-19.

The V gene is TRBV7-8, the J gene TRBJ2-3, with a possible D match to TRBD2 (6 bases). CDR3 length: 15 amino acids. V was trimmed by 5 bases and J by 3 bases, leaving 15 bases between them. CDR1 is SGHVS and CDR2 is FQNEAQ in the germline V gene. CDR3 region: CASSPLGGPTDTQYF. CDR3 bases: TGTGCCAGCAGCCCCCTCGGGGGACCTACAGATACGCAGTATTTT.

This CDR3 reads CASSRRLITSGSSGYEQYF. CDR3 nucleotide sequence: TGTGCCAGCAGCAGACGCCTTATTACTAGCGGGAGTAGTGGCTACGAGCAGTACTTC. The chain employs TRBV4-2 and TRBJ2-7; 11 nucleotides agree with TRBD2. The CDR3 is made up of 19 amino acids. The trim removed 5 bases at V and 3 bases at J, leaving 18 bases unmatched. Looked up from germline, CDR1 is LGHNA and CDR2 is YNFKEQ.

This chain joins TRBV15 and TRBJ2-5, with D maybe TRBD2 (7 bases). Germline V CDR1 and CDR2: LNHNV, YYDKDF (reference sequence). The CDR3 length is 16 residues. Trimming removed 2 bases at V and 2 bases at J, with 15 bases between. CDR3 residues: CATSRLAGATQETQYF. DNA of the CDR3: TGTGCCACCAGCAGATTGGCGGGGGCCACTCAAGAGACCCAGTACTTC.

The chain combines TRBV27 with TRBJ2-7; 7 nucleotides agree with TRBD1. Germline values: CDR1 MNHEY, CDR2 SMNVEV (reference sequence). V shed 5 bases, J shed 7 bases, and the junction held 11 bases outside the gene matches. The length of the CDR3 is 14 residues. The CDR3 nucleotides are TGTGCCAGCAGTGCATCGACAGGGCCGGGAGAGCAGTACTTC. Translated, it gives CASSASTGPGEQYF.

The gene calls are TRBV19 and TRBJ2-5; 8 bases fit TRBD2. Trimming at V came to 0 bases and at J to 5 bases, leaving 8 bases not matched to a gene. The CDR3 covers 16 residues. From germline, CDR1 is LNHDA and CDR2 SQIVND (reference sequence). This CDR3 is CASSIDRSGSGETQYF. As DNA, the CDR3 is TGTGCCAGTAGTATAGATCGAAGCGGGAGCGGGGAGACCCAGTACTTC.

The chain combines TRBV27 with TRBJ1-6; 7 bases are a match to TRBD1. V lost 6 bases, J lost 5 bases, and 7 bases stayed unmatched. Per the germline V gene, CDR1 is MNHEY and CDR2 is SMNVEV (reference sequence). The CDR3 is 15 residues long. CDR3 DNA: TGTGCCAGCAGCCCTGACAGGGTCAATAATTCACCCCTCCACTTT. It codes for CASSPDRVNNSPLHF.

This clone appeared a few times. This sequence joins TRBV6-5 and TRBJ2-3, with 8 nucleotides matching TRBD2. CDR1 is MNHEY and CDR2 is SVGAGI in the germline V gene. This CDR3 region has 16 residues. Losses at the gene ends were 4 bases for V and 1 base for J; bases not matched to a gene: 7. The CDR3 DNA reads TGTGCCAGCAGTTCCTGGGGACTAGTCCGCACAGATACGCAGTATTTT. Translated, it gives CASSSWGLVRTDTQYF.

V usage is TRBV12-5 and J usage is TRBJ1-5, with D possibly being TRBD1 (5 bases). V lost 5 bases and J lost 3, with 17 bases in between. This CDR3 spans 16 amino acids. Germline V CDR1 and CDR2: LGHNT, FRNRAP. The chain's CDR3 is CASGPDSVLNNQPQHF. CDR3 in DNA: TGTGCTAGTGGTCCCGACAGCGTTCTCAACAATCAGCCCCAGCATTTT.

A few counts support this clone. This sequence joins TRBV5-1 and TRBJ2-7; D not certain. Trimming took 0 bases from V and 2 from J, leaving 12 bases between them. The V gene's germline CDR1 is SGHRS and CDR2 YFSETQ. The CDR3 sequence is 15 residues long. CDR3 loop: CASSLAVGLAYEQYF. Written as DNA, the CDR3 is TGCGCCAGCAGCTTGGCGGTGGGCCTCGCCTACGAGCAGTACTTC.

The CDR3 here is CASRPGQSPLDTQYF. In nucleotides, the CDR3 is TGTGCCAGCAGGCCGGGACAGTCACCTTTGGATACGCAGTATTTT. The chain employs TRBV6-5 and TRBJ2-3; 7 bases map to TRBD1. V trimming: 6 bases; J trimming: 6 bases; junction bases outside the gene matches: 12. CDR1 MNHEY and CDR2 SVGAGI come from the germline V gene. This CDR3 has 15 residues.

CDR3 sequence (DNA): TGCGCCAGCAGCCCGCATGGCCGATCTAACTATGGCTACACCTTC. This codes for CASSPHGRSNYGYTF. The chain recombines TRBV4-1 with TRBJ1-2; D is uncertain. V lost 4 bases, J lost 0 bases, and 12 bases lay in between. The CDR3 loop spans 15 amino acids. The V gene's germline CDR1 is MGHRA and CDR2 YSYEKL.

The chain joins TRBV25-1 to TRBJ2-7; a weak D match, TRBD1 (5 bases). The V gene's germline CDR1 is MGHDK and CDR2 SYGVNS. The length of the CDR3 is 15 residues. The V end was cut by 8 bases, the J end by 0 bases, with 17 bases between. Written as DNA, the CDR3 is TGTGCCAGCTCCGAGGCAGGGCAGAGCTCCTACGAGCAGTACTTC. It codes for CASSEAGQSSYEQYF.

In this sample, this clone turned up a few times. The chain carries TRBV10-1 and TRBJ1-2; D unresolved. Trimming stripped 0 bases from V and 4 bases from J, with 6 bases between. The CDR3 has 13 amino acids. Per germline, CDR1 WNHNN and CDR2 SYGVQD (reference sequence). As DNA, the CDR3 is TGCGCCAGCAGTGAGTCAAGAGGCTATGGCTACACCTTC. Amino acids: CASSESRGYGYTF.

The chain is built from TRBV19 and TRBJ1-2, with D unclear. The CDR3 is 15 residues long. Germline-derived CDR1 and CDR2 are LNHDA and SQIVND (reference sequence). The ends were cut back, 4 bases at V and 8 bases at J, with 20 bases in the middle. CDR3 loop: CASSTQLSQSGGYTF. The CDR3 nucleotides are TGTGCCAGTAGTACCCAATTGTCACAGAGCGGGGGCTACACCTTC. Combining the CDR3 with reference TRBV19 and TRBJ1-2 gives the whole variable domain DGGITQSPKYLFRKEGQNVTLSCEQNLNHDAMYWYRQDPGQGLRLIYYSQIVNDFQKGDIAEGYSVSREKKESFPLTVTSAQKNPTAFYLCASSTQLSQSGGYTFGSGTRLTVV.

The chain has TRBV4-2 and TRBJ2-6, with a possible D match to TRBD1 (5 bases). Trimming left V 4 bases short and J 0 bases short, with 16 bases between. CDR1 and CDR2 from the germline V gene are LGHNA and YNFKEQ. CDR3 size: 18 residues. CDR3 DNA: TGTGCCAGCAGCCCGCCTAATGCAGGGCTCTCTGGGGCCAACGTCCTGACTTTC. This sequence encodes CASSPPNAGLSGANVLTF.

The chain recombines TRBV6-5 with TRBJ2-7; possibly TRBD1 for D (6 bases). V was clipped by 6 bases and J by 2 bases, with 14 bases between them. CDR3 length: 14 residues. Germline-derived CDR1 and CDR2 are MNHEY and SVGAGI. In DNA form, the CDR3 reads TGTGCCAGCAGCTTGAGGGACACCACCTACGAGCAGTACTTC. Protein product: CASSLRDTTYEQYF.